There are a few counts of the clone carrying this T cell receptor (beta chain). Its antigen is still unknown. The entry originates in a study of neoadjuvant anti-PD-1 for oral cavity cancer. As for the study in general: Around day 43, patients without progression received a fourth nivolumab dose before surgery.

Clones were sequenced by immunoSEQ multiplex PCR, and TCRdb holds only the in-frame ones, with some missing. Of approximately 14,000 clones listed, 65% to 80% were seen once; the top ten hold less than 3.5%. The V gene end was trimmed by 3 bases and the J gene end by 7 bases; junction bases not matched to a gene: 1. This CDR3 comprises 14 residues. CDR1 is KGHSH, CDR2 LQKENI, per germline. General study points: Only a few patients per response group were TCR-analyzed; validation needed.

The J gene is TRBJ1-6, the V gene TRBV18; 9 bases match TRBD1. The receptor was derived from a person between 40 and 79 years old with oral cavity squamous cell carcinoma. Here the sequenced sample was PBMCs, taken before nivolumab (anti-PD-1) treatment. Here the CDR3 reads CASSPTGGNSPLHF. Written as DNA, the CDR3 is TGTGCCAGCTCACCCACAGGGGGCAATTCACCCCTCCACTTT.